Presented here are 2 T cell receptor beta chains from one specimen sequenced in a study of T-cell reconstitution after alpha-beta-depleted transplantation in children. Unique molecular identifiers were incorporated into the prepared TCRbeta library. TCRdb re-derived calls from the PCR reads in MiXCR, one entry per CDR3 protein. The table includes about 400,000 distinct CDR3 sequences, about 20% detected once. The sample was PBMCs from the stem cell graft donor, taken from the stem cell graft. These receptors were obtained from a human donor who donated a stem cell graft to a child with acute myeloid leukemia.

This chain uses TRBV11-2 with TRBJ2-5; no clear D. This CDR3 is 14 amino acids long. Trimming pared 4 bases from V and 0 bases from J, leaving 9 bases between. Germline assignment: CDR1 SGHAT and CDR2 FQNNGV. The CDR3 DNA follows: TGTGCCAGCAGCTATGACCCATACCAAGAGACCCAGTACTTC. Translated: CASSYDPYQETQYF.

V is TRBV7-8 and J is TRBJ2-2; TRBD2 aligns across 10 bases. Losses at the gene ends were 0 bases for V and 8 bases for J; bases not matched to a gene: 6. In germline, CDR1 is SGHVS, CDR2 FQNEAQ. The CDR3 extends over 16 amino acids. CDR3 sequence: CASSLAGLAGGGELFF. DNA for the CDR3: TGTGCCAGCAGCTTAGCGGGCTTAGCGGGAGGAGGGGAGCTGTTTTTT.